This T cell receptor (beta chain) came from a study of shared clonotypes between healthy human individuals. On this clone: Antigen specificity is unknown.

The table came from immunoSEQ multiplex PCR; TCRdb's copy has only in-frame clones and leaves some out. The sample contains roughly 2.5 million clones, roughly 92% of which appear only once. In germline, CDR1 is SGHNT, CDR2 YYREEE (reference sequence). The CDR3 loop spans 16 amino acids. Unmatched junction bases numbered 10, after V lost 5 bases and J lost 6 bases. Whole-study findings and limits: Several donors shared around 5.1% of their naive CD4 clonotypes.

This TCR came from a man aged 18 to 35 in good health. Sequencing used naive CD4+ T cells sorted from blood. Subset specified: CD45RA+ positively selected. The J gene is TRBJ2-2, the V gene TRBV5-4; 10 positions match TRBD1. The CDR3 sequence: CASSVPGTGVAGELFF. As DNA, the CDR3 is TGTGCCAGCAGTGTCCCCGGGACAGGGGTCGCCGGGGAGCTGTTTTTT.